This TCR beta chain came from a study of identical twins. TCRdb re-called the 5' RACE reads with MiXCR, one entry per CDR3 protein. The top ten hold 3% of the sample, which has roughly 570,000 distinct CDR3 sequences, 7.5% to 10% seen once. Germline loops: CDR1 SNHLY, CDR2 FYNNEI. V shed 8 bases and J 5 bases; nucleotides not matched to a gene: 9. The CDR3 has 14 residues. Regarding the study as a whole: Model-predicted out-of-frame TCR alpha sharing fell below observed values in monozygotic twins.

This clonotype was found a few times. Its antigen is not known. The same sample was also used in a study of yellow fever vaccine responses in identical twins.

The origin of this receptor is a woman in her late teens or twenties in good health. Sequencing was carried out using PBMCs. This rearrangement joins TRBV2 to TRBJ2-1; 7 bases line up with TRBD2. The CDR3: CASPLRGGDNEQFF. The CDR3 nucleotides are TGTGCCAGCCCTTTGCGGGGAGGGGACAATGAGCAGTTCTTC.